The present T cell receptor beta chain was sequenced within a study of vaccination and CD4 T cells after COVID-19. This clonotype is judged medium-sized. Its cognate antigen is unknown. The treatment here: approximately 10-day PBMC culture with coronavirus spike peptide pools or control peptides (ViraFEST assay). ViraFEST expanded antigen-specific T cells with peptide pools, then sequenced TCRs. Deletions cut 6 bases from V and 2 bases from J, with 11 bases between. This CDR3 has 13 residues. From germline, CDR1 is MNHNS and CDR2 SASEGT. The study sequenced cultured CD4+ T cell DNA using the Oncomine TCR Beta short-read assay. The source of extracted genomic DNA was cultured CD4+ T cells. TCRdb used MiXCR to reprocess the PCR reads, holding one entry per CDR3 protein. The table includes approximately 7,900 distinct CDR3 sequences, around a fifth detected once.

The receptor was derived from a human donor who had recovered from COVID-19. The chain employs TRBV6-1 and TRBJ2-7, with D perhaps given as TRBD1 or TRBD2 (5 bases each). The input for sequencing was CD4+ T cells from blood, cultured in vitro, taken after SARS-CoV-2 vaccination. The CDR3 loop reads CASRGTETYEQYF. CDR3 nucleotides: TGTGCCAGCAGGGGGACGGAGACCTACGAGCAGTACTTC.